These 5 T cell receptor beta chains came from one sample sequenced in a study of response to subunit inactivated influenza vaccine. TCRdb ran MiXCR on the RT-PCR reads and lists one entry per CDR3 protein. Of hundreds of thousands of distinct CDR3 sequences in the sample, about 8% were seen once. The source was PBMCs from blood, collected less than 25 months after vaccination. These receptors were collected from a man between 50 and 75 years old who received an inactivated influenza vaccine.

This clonotype was detected ten times or more. CDR3 nucleotides: TGTGCCAGCAGCTCGAAAAGTAGCGGGAGAAGCGGGGAGCTGTTTTTT. Translating gives CASSSKSSGRSGELFF. This chain connects TRBV14 to TRBJ2-2; 9 positions agree with TRBD2. Trimming cost V 5 bases and J 7 bases; bases outside gene matches: 11. The CDR3 contains 16 residues. CDR1 is SGHDN, CDR2 FVKESK, per germline.

This clonotype came up many times. CDR3 DNA: TGCGCCAGCAGGAAGACAGCGAACACCGGGGAGCTGTTTTTT. Translated, it gives CASRKTANTGELFF. The chain couples TRBV5-1 to TRBJ2-2, with TRBD1 as a possible D gene (5 bases). CDR1 is SGHRS, CDR2 YFSETQ, per germline. V lost 5 bases to trimming and J lost 0 bases, with 8 bases between them. The CDR3 has 14 amino acids.

This clonotype was found a few times. This chain joins TRBV20-1 and TRBJ2-2, with D possibly being TRBD1 (5 bases). Trimming took off 6 bases at V and 7 bases at J, with 12 bases between the two ends. The CDR3 spans 12 residues. Germline V gene data show CDR1 as DFQATT and CDR2 as SNEGSKA (reference sequence). The CDR3 loop is CSAKGVIGELFF. In DNA, the CDR3 is TGCAGTGCGAAAGGGGTGATCGGGGAGCTGTTTTTT.

This clonotype showed up just a few times. DNA of the CDR3: TGCGCCAGCAGCTCAGCCGGGGACAGGGTCACCAATGAGCAGTTCTTC. Amino acid sequence: CASSSAGDRVTNEQFF. The chain is built from TRBV5-1 and TRBJ2-1; 9 bases line up with TRBD1. CDR3 length: 16 residues. The junction had 10 bases not matched to a gene; V was cut back by 3 bases and J by 6 bases. The V gene's germline CDR1 is SGHRS and CDR2 YFSETQ. Filled out from reference TRBV5-1 and TRBJ2-1, the complete variable domain reads KAGVTQTPRYLIKTRGQQVTLSCSPISGHRSVSWYQQTPGQGLQFLFEYFSETQRNKGNFPGRFSGRQFSNSRSEMNVSTLELGDSALYLCASSSAGDRVTNEQFFGPGTRLTVL.

This clonotype has a handful of counts. The chain has TRBV20-1 and TRBJ1-5; D unresolved. Deletions cut 0 bases from V and 6 bases from J, with 9 bases between. The V gene's germline CDR1 is DFQATT and CDR2 SNEGSKA (reference sequence). The CDR3 consists of 13 residues. The CDR3 DNA reads TGCAGTGCTAGAGATTCGACTAGTCAGCCCCAGCATTTT. It encodes CSARDSTSQPQHF.